Presented here are 3 T cell receptor beta chains from one specimen sequenced in a study of T cell responses to AZD1222 COVID-19 vaccine. Clones were read by immunoSEQ multiplex PCR, and TCRdb kept only the in-frame ones, dropping some. The table lists 210,000 or so clones, less than 95% of them singletons. The source was peripheral blood, collected 28 days after the second dose of the MenACWY control vaccine. These receptors originate from an adult who received the MenACWY meningococcal vaccine as a control.

The DNA of the CDR3 is TGTGCCAGCGGCGGGAGCTCCTACAATGAGCAGTTCTTC. Translating it yields CASGGSSYNEQFF. The rearrangement joins TRBV27 to TRBJ2-1, with 7 bases lining up with TRBD2. V gave up 8 bases and J gave up 0 bases; unmatched junction bases: 1. Germline CDR1 reads MNHEY; CDR2 reads SMNVEV (reference sequence). This CDR3 is 13 amino acids long.

This clone came up once. The chain combines TRBV2 with TRBJ1-5; no clear D. Trimming stripped 5 bases from V and 0 bases from J, with 11 bases between. This CDR3 has 15 residues. From germline, CDR1 is SNHLY and CDR2 FYNNEI. The CDR3 DNA sequence: TGTGCCAGCAGTTACTTGCCGAATAGCAATCAGCCCCAGCATTTT. This gives the protein CASSYLPNSNQPQHF.

The chain employs TRBV9 and TRBJ1-4; D gene uncertain. The CDR3 extends over 15 amino acids. Germline V gives CDR1 SGDLS, CDR2 YYNGEE. Trimming removed 3 bases at V and 3 bases at J, with 12 bases between. The CDR3 DNA sequence: TGTGCCAGCAGCGACAGAGGCACGGCTAATGAAAAACTGTTTTTT. Translated: CASSDRGTANEKLFF.